This T cell receptor beta chain was retrieved from a study of CD8+CD57+ T cells in acquired aplastic anemia. Comments on this clonotype: The antigen is not known.

Study-wide points: Patients and controls were found to share more than 25 CD8+ CDR3 sequences.

The CDR3 extends over 15 amino acids. Germline lookup yields CDR1 LNHNV and CDR2 YYDKDF (reference sequence). V dropped 0 bases and J dropped 8 bases, with 16 bases sitting between them. The use of genomic DNA as template underpinned the TCR beta VDJ and CDR3 profiling. TCRdb redid the calling of the reads with MiXCR, one entry per CDR3 protein. The data hold about 210,000 distinct CDR3 sequences, with approximately 60% observed a single time. Sequencing was performed on sorted CD4+, CD8+, or CD8+CD57+ T cells (not recorded which) from PBMCs. This sequence originates from a human donor in good health. The J gene is TRBJ1-1, the V gene TRBV15, with a possible D match to TRBD1 (5 bases). The CDR3 spells CATSRDRGQGKEAFF. Written as DNA, the CDR3 is TGTGCCACCAGCAGAGATAGGGGCCAAGGAAAGGAAGCTTTCTTT. The full variable domain, in which reference TRBV15 and TRBJ1-1 provide the parts outside the CDR3, is DAMVIQNPRYQVTQFGKPVTLSCSQTLNHNVMYWYQQKSSQAPKLLFHYYDKDFNNEADTPDNFQSRRPNTSFCFLDIRSPGLGDTAMYLCATSRDRGQGKEAFFGQGTRLTVV.